A single sample is the source of the 30 T cell receptor beta chains below, sequenced in a study of blood T cell repertoires in COVID-19. TCRdb keeps only in-frame clones here, not all; method: immunoSEQ multiplex PCR. There are approximately 470,000 clones in the sample; roughly nine tenths occur only once, and about 0.7% lies in the top ten. Sequencing input: PBMCs or T cells enriched from blood (not recorded which). These receptors were obtained from a woman aged 18-29 years who had recovered from COVID-19.

This clone was seen just once. The rearrangement joins TRBV27 to TRBJ2-5; D not resolved. CDR3 length: 15 residues. From germline, CDR1 is MNHEY and CDR2 SMNVEV (reference sequence). V shed 0 bases and J shed 0 bases, with 8 bases lying between them. The CDR3 sequence: CASSLSASYQETQYF. The CDR3 DNA follows: TGTGCCAGCAGTTTATCGGCCTCGTACCAAGAGACCCAGTACTTC.

This clone has a count of ten or more. This chain links TRBV4-2 with TRBJ2-3; D uncertain. The CDR3 is made up of 15 amino acids. The V and J ends lost 0 bases and 0 bases respectively, with 7 bases between them. The germline gives CDR1 LGHNA, CDR2 YNFKEQ. The CDR3 sequence: CASSQDLRSTDTQYF. The CDR3 region has the DNA TGTGCCAGCAGCCAAGATCTCCGGAGCACAGATACGCAGTATTTT.

The chain joins TRBV18 to TRBJ1-2; 8 bases match TRBD1. The germline V gene encodes CDR1 KGHSH and CDR2 LQKENI. Trimming took 4 bases from V and 5 from J; bases not matched to a gene: 9. This CDR3 is built from 15 residues. The CDR3 region is CASSLSGQATYGYTF. CDR3 nucleotides: TGTGCCAGCTCACTCTCGGGACAGGCTACATATGGCTACACCTTC.

This chain joins TRBV19 and TRBJ2-7; tentatively, D is TRBD2 (5 bases). Trimming removed 1 base at V and 7 bases at J, with 8 bases between. CDR1 and CDR2 from the germline V gene are LNHDA and SQIVND (reference sequence). This CDR3 has 12 amino acids. The chain's CDR3 is CASSIVGGEQYF. The CDR3 DNA sequence: TGTGCCAGTAGTATAGTAGGAGGAGAGCAGTACTTC.

The chain is built from TRBV11-2 and TRBJ1-4; the match to TRBD1 covers 8 bases. The germline V gene encodes CDR1 SGHAT and CDR2 FQNNGV. The CDR3 is 14 amino acids. V lost 5 bases, J lost 8 bases, and 7 bases stayed unmatched. The CDR3 loop is CASSATGGEEKLFF. Here the CDR3 DNA reads TGTGCCAGCAGCGCAACAGGGGGAGAGGAAAAACTGTTTTTT.

This sequence joins TRBV9 and TRBJ1-1; no definite D call. The germline CDR1 and CDR2 sequences are SGDLS and YYNGEE. The CDR3 consists of 16 residues. Between the trimmed V and J ends, which lost 3 bases and 1 base, there was a span of 16 bases. In DNA form, the CDR3 reads TGTGCCAGCAGCGCCCCCGATGGCCACCCGAACACTGAAGCTTTCTTT. Protein sequence: CASSAPDGHPNTEAFF.

The genes are TRBV21-1 and TRBJ2-2; TRBD1 is the table's D call and was not checked against the DNA. TRBV21-1 corresponds to a pseudogene. The CDR3 has 16 amino acids. The DNA of the CDR3 is TGTGCCAGCAGCAAAGGCCAGTTTCCGAACACCGGGGAGCTGTTTTTT. It yields the protein CASSKGQFPNTGELFF.

The chain carries TRBV7-2 and TRBJ1-5, with TRBD1 as a possible D gene (5 bases). Trimming stripped 7 bases from V and 6 bases from J, with 16 bases between. This CDR3 is built from 14 residues. The germline V gene has CDR1 SGHTA and CDR2 FQGNSA. The CDR3 bases are TGTGCCAGCACCATACAGGTTGTAGGTCAGCCCCAGCATTTT. This sequence encodes CASTIQVVGQPQHF.

The V gene is TRBV10-1, the J gene TRBJ1-4; 7 nucleotides agree with TRBD1. This CDR3 is built from 17 residues. With V trimmed by 7 bases and J by 7 bases, 18 bases remained unmatched. CDR1 and CDR2 (germline): WNHNN, SYGVQD (reference sequence). Here the CDR3 DNA reads TGCGCCAGCAATGTATCCAAACAGGGGCGGACGCGTGAAAAACTGTTTTTT. It translates to CASNVSKQGRTREKLFF.

This sequence joins TRBV4-1 and TRBJ1-4; no definite D call. V gave up 10 bases and J gave up 0 bases, with 9 bases separating them. This CDR3 is 13 amino acids long. Germline CDR1 is MGHRA and CDR2 is YSYEKL. CDR3 region: CATARSTNEKLFF. In nucleotides, the CDR3 is TGCGCCACAGCGCGGTCAACTAATGAAAAACTGTTTTTT.

The CDR3 sequence is CASSQGTSGAEQYF. The CDR3 DNA sequence: TGTGCCAGCAGCCAAGGGACTAGCGGGGCCGAGCAGTACTTC. The chain is built from TRBV14 and TRBJ2-7; TRBD2 matches at 12 bases. V shed 1 base, J shed 6 bases, and the junction held 1 base outside the gene matches. This CDR3 has 14 amino acids. Germline values: CDR1 SGHDN, CDR2 FVKESK.

The gene calls are TRBV6-5 and TRBJ1-2; 9 bases fit TRBD1. CDR3 length: 13 amino acids. Trimming cost V 8 bases and J 4 bases; bases outside gene matches: 5. The germline V gene has CDR1 MNHEY and CDR2 SVGAGI. The CDR3 region has the DNA TGTGCCAGCTCGGGGGACAGGGCCTATGGCTACACCTTC. Amino acid sequence: CASSGDRAYGYTF.

The chain uses TRBV6-5 and TRBJ1-2; maybe TRBD1 (5 bases). CDR1 is MNHEY, CDR2 SVGAGI, per germline. V was shortened by 0 bases and J by 8 bases, with 16 bases between the two germline ends. There are 15 residues in the CDR3. CDR3 sequence reads: CASSYSSEVRVGYTF. CDR3 in DNA: TGTGCCAGCAGTTACTCATCCGAAGTCAGGGTCGGCTACACCTTC.

This clone was seen once. The chain combines TRBV5-8 with TRBJ2-7; possibly TRBD1 for D (6 bases). Germline V gene data show CDR1 as SGHTS and CDR2 as YDEGEE. This CDR3 has 18 amino acids. With 3 bases removed from V and 4 bases from J, the gap between germline ends came to 26 bases. The CDR3 bases are TGTGCCAGCAGCTCGAGATTTCCTGGGGCAGGGGACGAATACGAGCAGTACTTC. This encodes CASSSRFPGAGDEYEQYF. Looking up the rest from reference TRBV5-8 and TRBJ2-7 gives the full variable domain: EAGVTQSPTHLIKTRGQQATLRCSPISGHTSVYWYQQALGLGLQFLLWYDEGEERNRGNFPPRFSGRQFPNYSSELNVNALELEDSALYLCASSSRFPGAGDEYEQYFGPGTRLTVT.

The CDR3 loop is CASSPAGTSGRETQYF. Written as DNA, the CDR3 is TGCGCCAGCAGCCCAGCCGGGACTAGCGGGAGGGAGACCCAGTACTTC. The V call is TRBV4-1, the J call TRBJ2-5, with 15 bases that match TRBD2. Germline CDR1 is MGHRA and CDR2 is YSYEKL. The CDR3 runs to 16 residues. J gave up 5 bases and V 4 bases, and 5 bases lay outside the gene matches.

The rearrangement uses TRBV28 and TRBJ2-5, with 11 positions matching TRBD1. V lost 2 bases to trimming and J lost 7 bases; unmatched junction nucleotides: 3. Germline-derived CDR1 and CDR2 are MDHEN and SYDVKM. There are 14 residues in the CDR3. In DNA, the CDR3 is TGTGCCAGCAGTTTAGGGGACAGGGGGGGGACCCAGTACTTC. Amino acid sequence: CASSLGDRGGTQYF.

In its sample, this clone was seen a few times. This chain links TRBV7-8 with TRBJ1-2; D is perhaps TRBD1 (5 bases). The CDR3 runs 16 residues. Germline loops: CDR1 SGHVS, CDR2 FQNEAQ. Trimming removed 5 bases from V and 5 bases from J, with 21 bases in between. The CDR3 loop reads CASSPRRVDKIYGYTF. The CDR3 DNA sequence: TGTGCCAGCAGCCCGCGTCGAGTGGACAAGATTTATGGCTACACCTTC.

The chain couples TRBV5-4 to TRBJ2-1; 8 bases map to TRBD1. This CDR3 is built from 14 residues. The ends lost 4 bases at V and 8 bases at J; junction bases unmatched: 8. Germline-derived CDR1 and CDR2 are SGHNT and YYREEE (reference sequence). CDR3 residues: CASSLPTGGHEQFF. CDR3 nucleotides: TGTGCCAGCAGCCTGCCTACAGGGGGGCATGAGCAGTTCTTC.

The chain joins TRBV27 to TRBJ1-6; D is possibly TRBD1 (6 bases). There are 14 residues in the CDR3. Germline V gene sequence: CDR1 MNHEY, CDR2 SMNVEV (reference sequence). V was trimmed by 6 bases and J by 10 bases, leaving 16 bases between them. The CDR3 spells CASSPNMQGSPLHF. In DNA form, the CDR3 reads TGTGCCAGCAGCCCCAACATGCAGGGGTCACCCCTCCACTTT.

The chain is built from TRBV19 and TRBJ2-3, with 7 bases lining up with TRBD2. Germline V gene sequence: CDR1 LNHDA, CDR2 SQIVND (reference sequence). V lost 7 bases, J lost 4 bases, and 8 bases stayed unmatched. The CDR3 runs 14 residues. The CDR3 DNA reads TGTGCCAGTAATACGGGGGGATTCGCAGATACGCAGTATTTT. Amino acids: CASNTGGFADTQYF.

The chain combines TRBV27 with TRBJ2-1, with D uncertain. Trimming removed 8 bases from V and 6 bases from J, with 17 bases in between. There are 14 residues in the CDR3. Germline V gives CDR1 MNHEY, CDR2 SMNVEV (reference sequence). The CDR3 spells CASGVVLGSNEQFF. The CDR3 nucleotides read TGTGCCAGCGGAGTGGTGTTAGGATCCAATGAGCAGTTCTTC.

The chain combines TRBV19 with TRBJ1-1; no reliable D call. With 7 bases removed from V and 0 bases from J, the gap between germline ends came to 12 bases. The CDR3 is 14 amino acids. The germline gives CDR1 LNHDA, CDR2 SQIVND (reference sequence). Written as DNA, the CDR3 is TGTGCCAGTACGGTGCGGGCCATGAACACTGAAGCTTTCTTT. Its protein is CASTVRAMNTEAFF.

This chain links TRBV7-6 with TRBJ2-1; 12 bases are a match to TRBD2. V shed 2 bases, J shed 2 bases, and the junction held 7 bases outside the gene matches. CDR3 length equals 18 residues. Germline CDR1 SGHVS, CDR2 FNYEAQ. The DNA of the CDR3 is TGTGCCAGCAGCTTATTTTCTAGCGGGGGGGCGGCCTACAATGAGCAGTTCTTC. It encodes CASSLFSSGGAAYNEQFF.

The chain employs TRBV6-5 and TRBJ2-7; 7 bases agree with TRBD1. This CDR3 has 15 amino acids. J gave up 0 bases and V 6 bases, and 8 bases lay outside the gene matches. The V gene's germline CDR1 is MNHEY and CDR2 SVGAGI. The CDR3 is CASSPTGQVSYEQYF. In DNA form, the CDR3 reads TGTGCCAGCAGCCCGACCGGACAGGTCTCCTACGAGCAGTACTTC.

This clone was counted once. The rearrangement links TRBV7-8 to TRBJ1-2; D may be TRBD1 (6 bases). The CDR3 loop spans 14 amino acids. With 5 bases removed from V and 2 bases from J, the gap between germline ends came to 12 bases. The germline V gene encodes CDR1 SGHVS and CDR2 FQNEAQ. CDR3 DNA sequence: TGTGCCAGCAGCCCAACGCAGGGGAACTATGGCTACACCTTC. It codes for CASSPTQGNYGYTF.

The chain carries TRBV5-1 and TRBJ1-2, with no clear D. CDR1 and CDR2 (germline): SGHRS, YFSETQ. There are 13 residues in the CDR3. V was cut by 1 base and J by 2 bases, with 6 bases left in between. CDR3 sequence reads: CASSLSQNYGYTF. CDR3 sequence (DNA): TGCGCCAGCAGCTTGTCACAGAACTATGGCTACACCTTC.

The chain is built from TRBV24-1 and TRBJ2-3, with TRBD2 matching 11 bases. Losses at the gene ends were 4 bases for V and 4 bases for J; bases not matched to a gene: 6. Per germline, CDR1 KGHDR and CDR2 SFDVKD. The CDR3 consists of 16 residues. Here the CDR3 reads CATSELLAGGSDTQYF. The CDR3 region has the DNA TGTGCCACCAGTGAACTTTTAGCGGGGGGGTCAGATACGCAGTATTTT.

The chain employs TRBV20-1 and TRBJ2-2; D remains ambiguous. Germline loops: CDR1 DFQATT, CDR2 SNEGSKA (reference sequence). The CDR3 length is 11 residues. Trimming cost V 4 bases and J 7 bases, with 7 bases left between them. CDR3 sequence: CSATGNGELFF. DNA of the CDR3: TGCAGTGCTACCGGTAACGGGGAGCTGTTTTTT.

This sequence joins TRBV3-1 (or the pseudogene TRBV3-2) and TRBJ2-1; tentative D call: TRBD1 (5 bases). Deletions cut 6 bases from V and 9 bases from J, with 12 bases between. There are 12 residues in the CDR3. Germline CDR1 LGHDT, CDR2 YNNKEL (reference sequence). The CDR3 region is CASSLGAGEQFF. DNA of the CDR3: TGTGCCAGCAGTTTAGGGGCCGGTGAGCAGTTCTTC.

The genes are TRBV2 and TRBJ2-1; D is unclear. The CDR3 length is 14 residues. With 6 bases removed from V and 3 bases from J, the gap between germline ends came to 12 bases. The germline gives CDR1 SNHLY, CDR2 FYNNEI. The CDR3 nucleotides read TGTGCCAGCAGACCGGCCAGGAACTACAATGAGCAGTTCTTC. This codes for CASRPARNYNEQFF. Looking up the rest from reference TRBV2 and TRBJ2-1 gives the full variable domain: EPEVTQTPSHQVTQMGQEVILRCVPISNHLYFYWYRQILGQKVEFLVSFYNNEISEKSEIFDDQFSVERPDGSNFTLKIRSTKLEDSAMYFCASRPARNYNEQFFGPGTRLTVL.